This T cell receptor (beta chain) was captured by sequencing in a study of blood T cell repertoires in COVID-19. The repertoire was sequenced with immunoSEQ multiplex PCR; TCRdb's copy has only in-frame clones and lacks some. This table holds approximately 530,000 clones, less than 90% found once. Input material: peripheral blood. This TCR came from a woman aged 45-59 years with COVID-19, enrolled during active disease.

The CDR3 loop is CASSLVRTELQYF. In nucleotides, the CDR3 is TGTGCCAGCAGCTTAGTCCGAACAGAGTTACAGTACTTC. The chain joins TRBV11-2 to TRBJ2-7; D is uncertain. Germline-derived CDR1 and CDR2 are SGHAT and FQNNGV. The CDR3 covers 13 residues. V was pared by 1 base and J by 10 bases, with 14 bases between. Drawing the rest from reference TRBV11-2 and TRBJ2-7, the complete variable domain is EAGVAQSPRYKIIEKRQSVAFWCNPISGHATLYWYQQILGQGPKLLIQFQNNGVVDDSQLPKDRFSAERLKGVDSTLKIQPAKLEDSAVYLCASSLVRTELQYFGPGTRLTVT.